Shown below are 22 T cell receptor beta chains from a single sample sequenced in a study of vaccination effects on CD4 cells after COVID-19. Using immunoSEQ multiplex PCR, the repertoire was profiled, and TCRdb retains in-frame clones only, with some absent. The sample contains fewer than 55,000 clones, 76% of which appear only once. What these receptors recognize is not known. Cultured cells yielded isolated CD4+ T cells after approximately nine days. A PCR test confirmed that the person had SARS-CoV-2 infection between March and December 2020. Two doses of either BNT162b2 or mRNA-1273 were given to each participant. The sample consisted of CD4+ T cells from PBMCs cultured without peptide, taken after COVID-19 vaccination. The source of these receptors is a human donor who had a prior SARS-CoV-2 infection.

This chain links TRBV4-2 with TRBJ1-1, with D unresolved. Trimming shortened V by 3 bases and J by 0 bases, and 17 bases separated the two germline ends. The CDR3 length is 17 residues. Germline lookup yields CDR1 LGHNA and CDR2 YNFKEQ. This CDR3 reads CASSHKAAKPLNTEAFF. In DNA form, the CDR3 reads TGTGCCAGCAGCCATAAGGCAGCCAAACCTTTGAACACTGAAGCTTTCTTT.

The chain joins TRBV5-1 to TRBJ2-5; no reliable D call. Looked up from germline, CDR1 is SGHRS and CDR2 is YFSETQ. This CDR3 is 15 amino acids long. The V gene lost 0 bases and the J gene lost 8 bases, with 17 bases spanning the gap. The CDR3 region is CASSLEWRPASTQYF. The CDR3 nucleotides are TGCGCCAGCAGCTTGGAGTGGCGCCCGGCAAGCACCCAGTACTTC.

This clone is a singleton in its sample. The V call is TRBV1, the J call TRBJ1-2. TRBV1 is classified as a pseudogene. This CDR3 is built from 19 residues. Written as DNA, the CDR3 is TGCACCAGCAGCCAAAACCGTTCGGGGGACGCACGAGCTAACTATGGCTACACCTTC. Translated, it gives CTSSQNRSGDARANYGYTF.

This clone appeared a single time. V gene TRBV9 combines with J gene TRBJ1-4, with TRBD1 matching 9 bases. V shed 3 bases, J shed 8 bases, and the junction held 11 bases outside the gene matches. The CDR3 consists of 16 residues. Germline CDR1 is SGDLS and CDR2 is YYNGEE. DNA of the CDR3: TGTGCCAGCAGCGCGGGACAGGGAATAGAGGGGGAAAAACTGTTTTTT. It yields the protein CASSAGQGIEGEKLFF.

A few counts support this clone. The genes are TRBV6-6 and TRBJ1-2, with TRBD1 matching 9 bases. This CDR3 contains 14 residues. From germline, CDR1 is MNHNY and CDR2 SVGAGI (reference sequence). V was clipped by 6 bases and J by 5 bases; unmatched bases: 7. The CDR3 DNA follows: TGTGCCAGCAGCACCGGGACAGGGCCATATGGCTACACCTTC. Encoded protein: CASSTGTGPYGYTF.

The chain links TRBV5-6 to TRBJ2-5; D tentatively fits TRBD1 or TRBD2 (5 bases each). Trimming left V 4 bases short and J 5 bases short, with 12 bases between. From germline, CDR1 is SGHDT and CDR2 YYEEEE. The CDR3 is 13 residues long. DNA for the CDR3: TGTGCCAGCAGCCAGGGACCTCGGGAGACCCAGTACTTC. This gives the protein CASSQGPRETQYF.

The CDR3 DNA is TGTGCCAGCTCACCTGTAAGGACCACAGATACGCAGTATTTT. This gives the protein CASSPVRTTDTQYF. The rearrangement links TRBV18 to TRBJ2-3; D not certain. V was trimmed by 3 bases and J by 2 bases, leaving 9 bases between them. Germline CDR1 and CDR2: KGHSH and LQKENI. The CDR3 has 14 amino acids.

A few counts support this clone. The chain is built from TRBV6-5 and TRBJ2-3; 7 nucleotides agree with TRBD1. Germline assignment: CDR1 MNHEY and CDR2 SVGAGI. The CDR3 is 15 residues long. The junction had 8 bases not matched to a gene; V was cut back by 5 bases and J by 3 bases. The CDR3 is CASSTGVGRTDTQYF. The DNA for the CDR3 is TGTGCCAGCAGTACAGGGGTCGGAAGAACAGATACGCAGTATTTT.

The chain carries TRBV5-1 and TRBJ2-5; no definite D call. V shed 3 bases and J shed 3 bases, with 9 bases lying between them. In germline, CDR1 is SGHRS, CDR2 YFSETQ. The CDR3 sequence is 13 residues long. The CDR3 nucleotides are TGCGCCAGCAGCTGGTCAGGAGAAGAGACCCAGTACTTC. Its translation: CASSWSGEETQYF.

The rearrangement joins TRBV12-3 or TRBV12-4 to TRBJ1-1; 10 nucleotides agree with TRBD1. Trimming at V came to 3 bases and at J to 7 bases, leaving 2 bases not matched to a gene. This CDR3 contains 13 residues. In nucleotides, the CDR3 is TGTGCCAGCAGTTTGGGACAGGGGAGTGAAGCTTTCTTT. This encodes CASSLGQGSEAFF.

The chain carries TRBV5-1 and TRBJ2-7; D not resolved. V dropped 0 bases and J dropped 3 bases, with 7 bases sitting between them. CDR1 and CDR2 from the germline V gene are SGHRS and YFSETQ. The CDR3 totals 13 residues. CDR3 loop: CASSLAQRYEQYF. The CDR3 DNA reads as TGCGCCAGCAGCTTGGCACAGCGCTACGAGCAGTACTTC.

V is TRBV10-3 and J is TRBJ1-1, with D hard to call. Germline CDR1 ENHRY, CDR2 SYGVKD. The CDR3 runs to 12 residues. The V end was cut by 4 bases, the J end by 7 bases, with 10 bases between. CDR3 DNA sequence: TGTGCCATCAGTGCGACCGAGGTTGAAGCTTTCTTT. Amino acids: CAISATEVEAFF.

The rearrangement uses TRBV7-8 and TRBJ1-5, with 10 bases that match TRBD1. Looked up from germline, CDR1 is SGHVS and CDR2 is FQNEAQ. The CDR3 runs 19 residues. V gave up 1 base and J gave up 0 bases; unmatched junction bases: 9. DNA of the CDR3: TGTGCCAGCAGCTTAGGATCTGGACAGGGGGGATATAGCAATCAGCCCCAGCATTTT. Translating gives CASSLGSGQGGYSNQPQHF.

The chain uses TRBV6-1 and TRBJ2-2, with 7 bases aligning to TRBD1. The trim removed 2 bases at V and 5 bases at J, leaving 14 bases unmatched. Germline CDR1 MNHNS, CDR2 SASEGT. This CDR3 is 18 amino acids long. CDR3 protein: CASSEQGVRAKRTGELFF. CDR3 bases: TGTGCCAGCAGTGAACAGGGGGTTAGGGCGAAACGGACCGGGGAGCTGTTTTTT.

In this sample, this clone turned up a few times. The genes are TRBV2 and TRBJ1-4; D is undetermined. The CDR3 runs 16 residues. Germline V gene data show CDR1 as SNHLY and CDR2 as FYNNEI. Deletions cut 8 bases from V and 4 bases from J, with 20 bases between. The CDR3 loop is CASRRSAAADNEKLFF. For the CDR3, the DNA is TGTGCCAGCCGCCGGTCGGCGGCGGCCGATAATGAAAAACTGTTTTTT.

The rearrangement joins TRBV19 to TRBJ1-4; D possibly corresponds to TRBD1 (5 bases). The CDR3 has 17 residues. V shed 4 bases and J shed 0 bases, with 15 bases lying between them. CDR1 LNHDA and CDR2 SQIVND come from the germline V gene (reference sequence). In nucleotides, the CDR3 is TGTGCCAGTAGTACCGGGACTTTGGAGGCAACTAATGAAAAACTGTTTTTT. Amino acids: CASSTGTLEATNEKLFF.

The table lists this clone with a few counts. This CDR3 is CASTGTSRVGTIYF. CDR3 DNA: TGTGCCAGCACCGGGACCTCAAGAGTTGGCACCATATATTTT. The rearrangement uses TRBV2 and TRBJ1-3; a possible D gene is TRBD1 (5 bases). Germline loops: CDR1 SNHLY, CDR2 FYNNEI. Trimming removed 7 bases at V and 9 bases at J, with 19 bases between. CDR3 length: 14 amino acids.

The chain has TRBV5-1 and TRBJ2-7, with D possibly TRBD1 on 6 matching bases. The germline V and J ends were trimmed by 1 base and 1 base, with 12 bases remaining between them. From germline, CDR1 is SGHRS and CDR2 YFSETQ. CDR3 length equals 15 residues. DNA for the CDR3: TGCGCCAGCAGCTTGTGGTTAACAGGGTCCTACGAGCAGTACTTC. Its protein is CASSLWLTGSYEQYF.

The genes are TRBV19 and TRBJ2-2; 10 bases match TRBD2. With V trimmed by 7 bases and J by 6 bases, 8 bases remained unmatched. The CDR3 totals 15 residues. Germline CDR1 is LNHDA and CDR2 is SQIVND (reference sequence). This CDR3 reads CASMGERGGSGELFF. The CDR3 region has the DNA TGTGCCAGTATGGGCGAGCGGGGGGGCTCCGGGGAGCTGTTTTTT.

The chain combines TRBV11-3 with TRBJ2-3, with TRBD2 matching 9 bases. Germline V gene sequence: CDR1 SGHNT, CDR2 YENEEA. V lost 11 bases to trimming and J lost 1 base; unmatched junction nucleotides: 10. The CDR3 has 15 residues. The CDR3 DNA sequence: TGTGCCTCAGCGCGCGGGAGGGCTGGCACAGATACGCAGTATTTT. Translated: CASARGRAGTDTQYF.

This chain connects TRBV19 to TRBJ2-2; D unclear. Trimming took 7 bases from V and 3 from J, leaving 18 bases between them. Germline CDR1 reads LNHDA; CDR2 reads SQIVND (reference sequence). CDR3 length: 16 residues. Here the CDR3 DNA reads TGTGCCAGTACCAAAGCTGGCCTAGTTGACACCGGGGAGCTGTTTTTT. Its protein is CASTKAGLVDTGELFF.

This chain connects TRBV19 to TRBJ1-2; no clear D gene. The CDR3 covers 16 residues. Per germline, CDR1 LNHDA and CDR2 SQIVND (reference sequence). V was cut by 1 base and J by 1 base, with 13 bases left in between. CDR3 DNA sequence: TGTGCCAGTAGTATAGGGACGGCTCGTCTTAACTATGGCTACACCTTC. Translation: CASSIGTARLNYGYTF.